This T cell receptor (beta chain) comes out of a study of T-cell reconstitution after alpha-beta-depleted transplantation in children. This clonotype was observed at least ten times. What it binds is unknown. Germline values: CDR1 SGHRS, CDR2 YFSETQ. Trimming shortened V by 0 bases and J by 2 bases, and 11 bases separated the two germline ends. This CDR3 spans 15 amino acids. TCRbeta library construction was performed incorporating unique molecular identifiers. MiXCR, run by TCRdb on the PCR reads, gives a single entry per CDR3 protein. The table has 200,000 to 300,000 distinct CDR3 sequences, 6.5% to 10% seen once; the top ten hold approximately 6.3%. Study-level findings and limits: It was newly produced T cells that mostly accounted for T-cell counts and diversity one year after transplant. By about two months after transplant, alpha-beta T cells reportedly arose from several hundred graft clones that had expanded.

This sequence originates from a male patient aged 5 to 17 who had a stem cell transplant for acute lymphoblastic leukemia, so the T cells may come from the graft donor. The rearrangement joins TRBV5-1 to TRBJ1-1; D may be TRBD1 (6 bases). Sequencing used PBMCs, mostly from graft donor cells, obtained 180 days after TCRalphabeta/CD19-depleted stem cell transplant. The CDR3 here is CASSLVGGPNTEAFF. The CDR3, as DNA: TGCGCCAGCAGCTTGGTGGGGGGGCCAAACACTGAAGCTTTCTTT.